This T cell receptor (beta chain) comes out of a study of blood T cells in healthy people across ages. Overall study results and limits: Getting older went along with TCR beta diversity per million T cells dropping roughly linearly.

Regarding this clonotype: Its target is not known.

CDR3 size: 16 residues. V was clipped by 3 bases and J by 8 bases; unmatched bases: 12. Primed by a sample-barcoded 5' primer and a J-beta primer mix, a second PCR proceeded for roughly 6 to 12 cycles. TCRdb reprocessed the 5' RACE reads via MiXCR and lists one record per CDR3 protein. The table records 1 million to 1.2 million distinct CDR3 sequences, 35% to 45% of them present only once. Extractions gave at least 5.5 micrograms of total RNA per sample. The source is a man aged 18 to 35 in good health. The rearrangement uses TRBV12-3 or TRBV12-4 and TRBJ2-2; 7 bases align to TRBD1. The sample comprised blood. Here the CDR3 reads CASSFTGTAGRGELFF. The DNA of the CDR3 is TGTGCCAGCAGTTTCACCGGGACAGCCGGAAGGGGGGAGCTGTTTTTT.